The next 9 T cell receptor beta chains were all read from a single sample in a study of T-cell memory formation after mild COVID-19. A single record per CDR3 protein comes from TCRdb applying MiXCR to the 5' RACE reads. The table lists hundreds of thousands of distinct CDR3 sequences, roughly 17% of them singletons. The material sequenced was PBMCs or a T cell subset sorted from them (not recorded which). Receptors were obtained from a man in his late teens or twenties who had mild COVID-19 (a few samples of this study predate the infection). Cell type and time point are not known.

This clonotype has more than one count but fewer than ten. The chain is built from TRBV6-1 and TRBJ2-1; D is possibly TRBD2 (6 bases). The CDR3 sequence is 16 residues long. Trimming stripped 4 bases from V and 0 bases from J, with 13 bases between. CDR1 MNHNS and CDR2 SASEGT come from the germline V gene. The CDR3 region is CASSGYSGASYNEQFF. DNA of the CDR3: TGTGCCAGCAGTGGATATAGCGGCGCCTCCTACAATGAGCAGTTCTTC.

This clonotype was detected a few times. This chain joins TRBV12-3 or TRBV12-4 and TRBJ2-2; D unresolved. With 6 bases removed from V and 2 bases from J, the gap between germline ends came to 13 bases. The CDR3 has 15 residues. The CDR3, as DNA: TGTGCCAGCAGCCAGTTGACTTCAAACACCGGGGAGCTGTTTTTT. Its protein product is CASSQLTSNTGELFF.

This clonotype came up a few times. This chain connects TRBV14 to TRBJ1-3; D remains unclear. The germline V and J ends were trimmed by 1 base and 3 bases, with 7 bases remaining between them. This CDR3 has 14 residues. CDR1 is SGHDN, CDR2 FVKESK, per germline. The CDR3 region is CASSQGDFGNTIYF. The CDR3 DNA follows: TGTGCCAGCAGCCAAGGGGATTTTGGAAACACCATATATTTT.

This chain uses TRBV6-1 with TRBJ2-1, with TRBD1 identical over 8 bases. V was pared by 6 bases and J by 7 bases, with 11 bases of the junction left unmatched. This CDR3 spans 15 amino acids. From germline, CDR1 is MNHNS and CDR2 SASEGT. For the CDR3, the DNA is TGTGCCAGCAGGCCGACAGGGGCGACTCGAAATGAGCAGTTCTTC. Translation gives CASRPTGATRNEQFF.

This clonotype has a handful of counts. The CDR3 is CASSRTGDLNQPQHF. The CDR3 DNA follows: TGTGCCAGCAGCCGAACAGGAGACCTCAATCAGCCCCAGCATTTT. The rearrangement joins TRBV7-9 to TRBJ1-5; D might be TRBD1 (5 bases). CDR1 is SEHNR and CDR2 is FQNEAQ in the germline V gene (reference sequence). Trimming pared 5 bases from V and 3 bases from J, leaving 14 bases between. There are 15 residues in the CDR3.

The CDR3 DNA reads as TGTGCCAGCTCACCATACCGGCTGCGGGGAATCCAAGAGACCCAGTACTTC. Encoded protein: CASSPYRLRGIQETQYF. The gene calls are TRBV18 and TRBJ2-5, with D possibly matching TRBD2 (6 bases). The CDR3 covers 17 residues. Trimming stripped 2 bases from V and 1 base from J, with 17 bases between. From germline, CDR1 is KGHSH and CDR2 LQKENI.

This clonotype was seen a few times. The chain has TRBV6-5 and TRBJ2-5, with 8 bases lining up with TRBD1. Germline CDR1 reads MNHEY; CDR2 reads SVGAGI. J was trimmed by 7 bases and V by 6 bases; bases with no gene match: 16. This CDR3 is built from 16 residues. CDR3 bases: TGTGCCAGCAGAAAACGGACAGGGTTGACGGAAGCGACCCAGTACTTC. Residues: CASRKRTGLTEATQYF.

The sample holds a few counts of this clonotype. The rearrangement uses TRBV6-5 and TRBJ1-1; D might be TRBD1 (5 bases). This CDR3 has 13 residues. The germline V gene encodes CDR1 MNHEY and CDR2 SVGAGI. The V and J ends lost 7 bases and 8 bases respectively, with 17 bases between them. Here the CDR3 reads CASIPQRRGEAFF. The CDR3 bases are TGTGCCAGCATCCCCCAGCGTCGGGGGGAAGCTTTCTTT.

The rearrangement uses TRBV10-3 and TRBJ1-1; TRBD1 matches 9 bases. CDR1 is ENHRY and CDR2 is SYGVKD in the germline V gene. This CDR3 region has 15 residues. The V segment lost 11 bases and the J segment 4 bases; nucleotides outside the gene matches: 14. CDR3 coding DNA: TGTGCCGTTTCGGGACAGGGAGGTCTGGGCACTGAAGCTTTCTTT. Amino acids: CAVSGQGGLGTEAFF.